The clone carrying this T cell receptor beta chain has more than one count but fewer than ten. This record belongs to a study of T-cell reconstitution after alpha-beta-depleted transplantation in children. Molecular barcoding with unique molecular identifiers was used for the TCRbeta library. Using its own MiXCR run on the PCR reads, TCRdb lists one record per CDR3 protein. In the table there are around 480,000 distinct CDR3 sequences, 30% to 35% of which are singletons. V lost 3 bases, J lost 4 bases, and 4 bases stayed unmatched. The CDR3 sequence is 14 residues long. Germline loops: CDR1 KGHDR, CDR2 SFDVKD.

The receptor comes from a human donor who donated a stem cell graft to a child with aplastic anemia. The V and J genes are TRBV24-1 and TRBJ1-2; 7 positions agree with TRBD1. This sample comprised PBMCs from the stem cell graft donor, obtained from the stem cell graft. This CDR3 reads CATSDLRQGYGYTF. Here the CDR3 DNA reads TGTGCCACCAGTGATCTTAGACAGGGCTATGGCTACACCTTC.